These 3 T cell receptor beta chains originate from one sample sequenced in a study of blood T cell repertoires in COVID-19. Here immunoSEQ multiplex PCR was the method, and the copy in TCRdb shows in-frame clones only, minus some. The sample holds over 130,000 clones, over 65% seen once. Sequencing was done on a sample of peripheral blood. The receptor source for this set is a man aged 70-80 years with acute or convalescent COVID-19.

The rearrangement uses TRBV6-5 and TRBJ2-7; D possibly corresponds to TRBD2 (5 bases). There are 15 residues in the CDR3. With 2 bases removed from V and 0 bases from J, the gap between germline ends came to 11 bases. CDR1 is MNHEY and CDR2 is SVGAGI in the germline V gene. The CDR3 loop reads CASSYRVGGSYEQYF. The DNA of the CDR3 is TGTGCCAGCAGTTACCGGGTTGGAGGCTCCTACGAGCAGTACTTC.

DNA for the CDR3: TGTGCCAGCCACCCATCGCACTCTCTCACTGAAGCTTTCTTT. This encodes CASHPSHSLTEAFF. The chain carries TRBV3-1 (or the pseudogene TRBV3-2) and TRBJ1-1; D gene uncertain. The germline V gene has CDR1 LGHDT and CDR2 YNNKEL (reference sequence). The CDR3 spans 14 residues. V lost 8 bases and J lost 4, with 17 bases in between.

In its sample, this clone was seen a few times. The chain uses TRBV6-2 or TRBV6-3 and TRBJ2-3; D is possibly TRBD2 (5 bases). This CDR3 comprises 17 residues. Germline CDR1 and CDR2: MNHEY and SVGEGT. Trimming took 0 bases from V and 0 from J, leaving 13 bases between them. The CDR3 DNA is TGTGCCAGCAGTTACTCGATCGGACTCCCTAGCACAGATACGCAGTATTTT. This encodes CASSYSIGLPSTDTQYF.